This T cell receptor beta chain appears in the sequencing data of a study of OX40 agonist ivuxolimab in advanced cancers. Profiling relied on immunoSEQ multiplex PCR, and the TCRdb table lists in-frame clones only, not all of them. The repertoire consists of 50,000 to 65,000 clones, with approximately 88% occurring once and the leading ten covering approximately 0.8%. The germline V gene has CDR1 SGHTA and CDR2 FQGNSA. The CDR3 covers 15 residues. V gave up 4 bases and J gave up 6 bases; unmatched junction bases: 8. This clonotype was obtained from an adult with an advanced solid tumor such as melanoma, head and neck, liver or kidney cancer. The chain couples TRBV7-2 to TRBJ1-5, with 8 bases that match TRBD1. Sequenced material: CD4+ or CD8+ T cells sorted from blood, taken in a trial of the OX40 agonist ivuxolimab. The CDR3 region is CASSSSTGAAQPQHF. The CDR3 DNA reads as TGTGCCAGCAGCTCATCGACAGGGGCAGCTCAGCCCCAGCATTTT. The full variable domain, with the rest looked up from reference TRBV7-2 and TRBJ1-5, is GAGVSQSPSNKVTEKGKDVELRCDPISGHTALYWYRQSLGQGLEFLIYFQGNSAPDKSGLPSDRFSAERTGGSVSTLTIQRTQQEDSAVYLCASSSSTGAAQPQHFGDGTRLSIL.